A single sample gave rise to the 2 T cell receptor beta chains below, sequenced in a study of blood T cell repertoires in COVID-19. The method was immunoSEQ multiplex PCR; TCRdb's version includes in-frame clones alone and lacks a portion of them. The sample has about 80,000 clones, over 70% seen once. The sequenced material came from peripheral blood. Receptor source: a man older than 75 with acute or convalescent COVID-19.

This chain uses TRBV29-1 with TRBJ2-7; TRBD2 is a possible D gene (5 bases). The CDR3 has 12 amino acids. Germline CDR1 SQVTM, CDR2 ANQGSEA. The V gene lost 6 bases and the J gene lost 1 base, with 10 bases spanning the gap. CDR3 loop: CSVTGNSYEQYF. The CDR3 DNA reads TGCAGCGTAACCGGGAATTCCTACGAGCAGTACTTC.

This clone came up once. The chain links TRBV5-1 to TRBJ1-2, with a possible D match to TRBD1 (5 bases). The V gene lost 0 bases and the J gene lost 0 bases, with 15 bases spanning the gap. CDR3 length equals 17 residues. Germline loops: CDR1 SGHRS, CDR2 YFSETQ. CDR3 in DNA: TGCGCCAGCAGCTTGGAAACCGGGACTGCAGCTAACTATGGCTACACCTTC. It is translated as CASSLETGTAANYGYTF.